This T cell receptor beta chain was retrieved from a study of technical replicates of blood from a few donors. The germline gives CDR1 MNHEY, CDR2 SMNVEV (reference sequence). The CDR3 length is 13 residues. TCRdb's copy holds only in-frame clones and misses some; the assay was immunoSEQ multiplex PCR. The table includes 80,000 to 95,000 clones, about 94% detected once. The source material was T cells isolated from PBMCs. The V call is TRBV27, the J call TRBJ2-3; TRBD2 might be the D (5 bases). The origin of this receptor is a human donor in good health. CDR3 residues: CPNPSCGTDTQYF. CDR3 DNA sequence: TGTCCCAACCCTAGCTGTGGCACAGATACGCAGTATTTT.